This TCR beta chain appears in the sequencing data of a study of T-cell reconstitution after alpha-beta-depleted transplantation in children. Details on this clonotype: What it binds is not known.

During its preparation, the TCRbeta library received unique molecular identifiers. TCRdb processed the PCR reads anew with MiXCR; each CDR3 protein has one entry. The sample yields 600,000 to 800,000 distinct CDR3 sequences, roughly 13% seen once. Regarding the study as a whole: The authors attributed T-cell counts and diversity one year after transplant mostly to newly produced T cells. At day 60, the high TCRbeta diversity found in some patients originated from recipient T cells and thymic progenitors that had survived.

The sequencing used PBMCs, collected before TCRalphabeta/CD19-depleted stem cell transplant. This receptor was identified in a girl aged 2 to 10 with congenital amegakaryocytic thrombocytopenia, due to receive a stem cell transplant.

For the CDR3, the DNA is TGTGCCAGCAGCGGCGGGGCCTCTGGCTACACCTTC. Protein: CASSGGASGYTF. V and J are TRBV5-6 and TRBJ1-2, with TRBD1 as a possible D gene (5 bases). With 4 bases removed from V and 7 bases from J, the gap between germline ends came to 11 bases. The CDR3 totals 12 residues. Germline V gene lookup returns CDR1 SGHDT and CDR2 YYEEEE.